The source of this T cell receptor beta chain is a study of blood T cell repertoires in COVID-19. Looking at the study overall: PBMCs, B-cell-depleted T cells, or T cells provided the cDNA or gDNA that made up the material.

Trimming removed 2 bases from V and 9 bases from J, with 11 bases in between. The germline V gene has CDR1 SGHAT and CDR2 FQNNGV. The CDR3 is made up of 14 amino acids. Profiling relied on immunoSEQ multiplex PCR, and the TCRdb table lists in-frame clones only, not all of them. This sample has under 300,000 clones, with about 88% found just once. The material sequenced was peripheral blood. This rearrangement joins TRBV11-2 to TRBJ1-6; unclear D gene. The sequence came from a woman aged 70-85 years with active or convalescent COVID-19. The CDR3 region has the DNA TGTGCCAGCAGCTTACAGGCAGTTTCTTCACCCCTCCACTTT. This encodes CASSLQAVSSPLHF.